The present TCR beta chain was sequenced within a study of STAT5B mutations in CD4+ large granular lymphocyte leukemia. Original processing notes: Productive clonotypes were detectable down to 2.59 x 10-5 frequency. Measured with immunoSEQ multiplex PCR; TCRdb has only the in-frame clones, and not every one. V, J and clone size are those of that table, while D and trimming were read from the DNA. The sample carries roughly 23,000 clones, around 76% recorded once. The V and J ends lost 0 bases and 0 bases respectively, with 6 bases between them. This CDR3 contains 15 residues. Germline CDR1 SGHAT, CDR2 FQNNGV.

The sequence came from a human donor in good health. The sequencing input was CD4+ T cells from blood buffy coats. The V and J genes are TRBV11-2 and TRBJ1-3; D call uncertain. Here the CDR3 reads CASSLDRHSGNTIYF. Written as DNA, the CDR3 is TGTGCCAGCAGCTTAGACAGGCACTCTGGAAACACCATATATTTT. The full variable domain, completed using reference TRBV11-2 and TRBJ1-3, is EAGVAQSPRYKIIEKRQSVAFWCNPISGHATLYWYQQILGQGPKLLIQFQNNGVVDDSQLPKDRFSAERLKGVDSTLKIQPAKLEDSAVYLCASSLDRHSGNTIYFGEGSWLTVV.